This T cell receptor (beta chain) comes out of a study of T-cell memory formation after mild COVID-19. The V and J ends lost 6 bases and 1 base respectively, with 9 bases between them. The CDR3 is made up of 14 amino acids. The germline CDR1 and CDR2 sequences are MNHEY and SMNVEV (reference sequence). Study results and limitations: Day 15 to 85 contracting clones showed balanced CD4/CD8; day 15 to 37 expanders favored CD4+. Second-wave clones that peaked on day 37 lacked confirmed SARS-CoV-2 specificity. Contracting clones localized mainly to CM and EM when CD4+ and mainly to EMRA when CD8+.

One entry per CDR3 protein results from TCRdb running MiXCR on the 5' RACE reads. The sample lists roughly 260,000 distinct CDR3 sequences; about 17% were seen once. Only a few counts were recorded for this clonotype. The antigen remains undetermined. The V and J genes are TRBV27 and TRBJ2-2; perhaps TRBD1 as D (5 bases). The sequencing sample was made of PBMCs or a T cell subset sorted from them (not recorded which). The TCR sequence derives from a man between 18 and 35 years old who had mild COVID-19 (a few samples of this study predate the infection). Cell type and time point are not known. The CDR3 nucleotides read TGTGCCAGCAGCACGGACAAGAACACCGGGGAGCTGTTTTTT. Its protein product is CASSTDKNTGELFF.